A single sample is the source of the 21 T cell receptor beta chains below, sequenced in a study of identical twins. TCRdb redid the calling of the 5' RACE reads with MiXCR, one entry per CDR3 protein. This sample has about 890,000 distinct CDR3 sequences, with approximately 13% found just once. The sample also formed part of further work on yellow fever vaccine responses in identical twins.

The sequencing input was PBMCs. All receptors come from a woman aged 18 to 35 in good health.

The rearrangement uses TRBV5-1 and TRBJ2-3; D possibly corresponds to TRBD1 (6 bases). Deletions cut 1 base from V and 0 bases from J, with 15 bases between. From germline, CDR1 is SGHRS and CDR2 YFSETQ. CDR3 size: 17 residues. CDR3 sequence: CASSLSAGVSSTDTQYF. DNA of the CDR3: TGCGCCAGCAGCTTGTCGGCAGGGGTTTCTAGCACAGATACGCAGTATTTT.

The V and J genes are TRBV10-3 and TRBJ2-1; D is tentatively TRBD1 or TRBD2 (6 bases each). The CDR3 covers 14 residues. From germline, CDR1 is ENHRY and CDR2 SYGVKD. Trimming cost V 6 bases and J 5 bases, with 14 bases left between them. The CDR3 here is CAIRAGGYNNEQFF. The CDR3 DNA follows: TGTGCCATCAGGGCCGGGGGCTACAACAATGAGCAGTTCTTC.

This clonotype was detected a few times. This rearrangement joins TRBV20-1 to TRBJ2-7, with TRBD2 matching over 9 bases. The germline V gene has CDR1 DFQATT and CDR2 SNEGSKA (reference sequence). CDR3 length: 14 amino acids. Trimming removed 1 base from V and 4 bases from J; junction bases left unmatched: 5. The CDR3 nucleotides are TGCAGTGCTAGAGGCGTTAGCGGGGGATACGAGCAGTACTTC. Its translation: CSARGVSGGYEQYF.

On this clonotype itself: This may come from a read error, since a much larger clone is one base off. The chain joins TRBV7-9 to TRBJ2-1, with 8 bases matching TRBD2. The V segment lost 5 bases and the J segment 6 bases; nucleotides outside the gene matches: 15. This CDR3 has 17 residues. Per germline, CDR1 SEHNR and CDR2 FQNEAQ (reference sequence). CDR3 coding DNA: TGTGCCAGCAGCCCACCCTTGATTAGCGGGAAACCCAATGAGCAGTTCTTC. Residues: CASSPPLISGKPNEQFF.

In its sample, this clonotype was seen a few times. CDR3 amino acids: CASRGGASYNEQFF. In nucleotides, the CDR3 is TGCGCCAGCCGGGGGGGGGCCTCCTACAATGAGCAGTTCTTC. This chain connects TRBV5-1 to TRBJ2-1; 8 bases are shared with TRBD2. CDR1 and CDR2 from the germline V gene are SGHRS and YFSETQ. The CDR3 spans 14 residues. V shed 7 bases, J shed 0 bases, and the junction held 3 bases outside the gene matches.

This clonotype was counted a few times. The chain has TRBV20-1 and TRBJ2-2; perhaps TRBD1 as D (5 bases). This CDR3 region has 17 residues. V shed 5 bases and J shed 3 bases, with 22 bases lying between them. Germline CDR1 reads DFQATT; CDR2 reads SNEGSKA (reference sequence). For the CDR3, the DNA is TGCAGTGCTTCTCAAATTCCCGGACACGGTGACACCGGGGAGCTGTTTTTT. Protein sequence: CSASQIPGHGDTGELFF.

The CDR3 nucleotides read TGCAGTGCTAGAGGGGGTTGGCAGGGTGCCTACGAGCAGTACTTC. This gives the protein CSARGGWQGAYEQYF. The chain uses TRBV20-1 and TRBJ2-7, with a weak D call TRBD1 (5 bases). Trimming took 1 base from V and 2 from J, leaving 15 bases between them. Germline CDR1 and CDR2: DFQATT and SNEGSKA (reference sequence). CDR3 length: 15 amino acids.

CDR3 loop: CASSSRLAGAFGEQFF. CDR3 nucleotides: TGTGCCAGCAGCTCCAGACTAGCGGGAGCCTTCGGAGAGCAGTTCTTC. The V call is TRBV7-9, the J call TRBJ2-1, with TRBD2 matching 12 bases. Germline V lookup: CDR1 SEHNR, CDR2 FQNEAQ (reference sequence). This CDR3 comprises 16 residues. Trimming took 4 bases from V and 10 from J; bases not matched to a gene: 11.

The V gene is TRBV27, the J gene TRBJ2-1, with D hard to call. Germline loops: CDR1 MNHEY, CDR2 SMNVEV (reference sequence). The CDR3 length is 15 residues. Trimming left V 3 bases short and J 5 bases short, with 14 bases between. As DNA, the CDR3 is TGTGCCAGCAGTTTTTGGCAGGTCAGGAACAATGAGCAGTTCTTC. Translation: CASSFWQVRNNEQFF.

This sequence joins TRBV5-1 and TRBJ2-7; TRBD2 is a possible D gene (6 bases). The V and J ends lost 4 bases and 0 bases respectively, with 14 bases between them. This CDR3 comprises 15 residues. Germline CDR1 SGHRS, CDR2 YFSETQ. The CDR3 loop is CASSPGTVASYEQYV. CDR3 nucleotide sequence: TGCGCCAGCAGCCCCGGGACTGTTGCCTCCTACGAGCAGTACGTC.

This clonotype occurred a few times. This chain joins TRBV18 and TRBJ2-1; 10 positions match TRBD1. The germline gives CDR1 KGHSH, CDR2 LQKENI. The ends lost 5 bases at V and 5 bases at J; junction bases unmatched: 3. This CDR3 is built from 14 residues. In DNA, the CDR3 is TGTGCCAGCTCATCCGGGACAGGGGACAATGAGCAGTTCTTC. It is translated as CASSSGTGDNEQFF. Together with reference TRBV18 and TRBJ2-1, the CDR3 gives the full variable domain: NAGVMQNPRHLVRRRGQEARLRCSPMKGHSHVYWYRQLPEEGLKFMVYLQKENIIDESGMPKERFSAEFPKEGPSILRIQQVVRGDSAAYFCASSSGTGDNEQFFGPGTRLTVL.

This clonotype was counted only a few times. This chain links TRBV12-3 or TRBV12-4 with TRBJ2-1; 7 positions agree with TRBD2. The CDR3 consists of 17 residues. With 5 bases clipped from V and 4 bases from J, the junction kept 14 bases outside the gene matches. The CDR3 DNA follows: TGTGCCAGCAGTCCTTCTGTGGGAGGGGTGGGTTACAATGAGCAGTTCTTC. The encoded protein is CASSPSVGGVGYNEQFF.

The chain combines TRBV2 with TRBJ2-5, with D unclear. Germline V gene lookup returns CDR1 SNHLY and CDR2 FYNNEI. The CDR3 is made up of 14 amino acids. Trimming took off 8 bases at V and 1 base at J, with 14 bases between the two ends. The CDR3 reads CASGGRTIQETQYF. CDR3 coding DNA: TGTGCCAGCGGCGGCCGAACCATCCAAGAGACCCAGTACTTC.

The sample holds a few counts of this clonotype. The gene calls are TRBV14 and TRBJ2-7, with D possibly matching TRBD1 (6 bases). Germline CDR1 SGHDN, CDR2 FVKESK. This CDR3 region has 15 residues. V shed 1 base and J shed 4 bases, with 14 bases lying between them. The CDR3 reads CASSQALQGWYEQYF. The CDR3, as DNA: TGTGCCAGCAGCCAAGCGCTACAGGGCTGGTACGAGCAGTACTTC.

This clonotype was seen more than once but under ten times. This chain uses TRBV4-2 with TRBJ2-6; tentatively, D is TRBD2 (6 bases). V was clipped by 3 bases and J by 0 bases, with 15 bases between them. The CDR3 has 18 amino acids. The V gene's germline CDR1 is LGHNA and CDR2 YNFKEQ. CDR3 nucleotide sequence: TGTGCCAGCAGCCAGCGGGACTTTGTGAGCTCTGGGGCCAACGTCCTGACTTTC. As protein: CASSQRDFVSSGANVLTF.

This clonotype turned up a few times. The chain uses TRBV5-1 and TRBJ2-2; D possibly corresponds to TRBD1 (5 bases). Trimming took 1 base from V and 1 from J, leaving 8 bases between them. The CDR3 consists of 15 residues. Germline V lookup: CDR1 SGHRS, CDR2 YFSETQ. The CDR3 DNA reads as TGCGCCAGCAGCTTGTTTGGACAGAACACCGGGGAGCTGTTTTTT. Translating it yields CASSLFGQNTGELFF.

The chain carries TRBV5-8 and TRBJ2-5, with 11 bases lining up with TRBD1. The CDR3 extends over 15 amino acids. The V segment lost 5 bases and the J segment 1 base; nucleotides outside the gene matches: 4. The germline V gene has CDR1 SGHTS and CDR2 YDEGEE. The CDR3 loop is CASRAGTGGQETQYF. The CDR3 DNA reads as TGTGCCAGCAGGGCCGGGACAGGGGGCCAAGAGACCCAGTACTTC.

This clonotype appeared many times. The rearrangement links TRBV4-1 to TRBJ1-6, with 7 nucleotides matching TRBD1. J was trimmed by 9 bases and V by 3 bases; bases with no gene match: 8. This CDR3 contains 15 residues. Germline V lookup: CDR1 MGHRA, CDR2 YSYEKL. Here the CDR3 DNA reads TGCGCCAGCAGCCACGAGACAGGGAAGATTTCACCCCTCCACTTT. It encodes CASSHETGKISPLHF.

The V call is TRBV2, the J call TRBJ2-5, with TRBD2 matching over 11 bases. The germline V gene encodes CDR1 SNHLY and CDR2 FYNNEI. Germline trimming cut 8 bases from V and 0 bases from J; bases unmatched to any gene: 5. The CDR3 extends over 15 amino acids. CDR3 protein: CASRRTSGYQETQYF. The CDR3 DNA is TGTGCCAGCCGACGGACTAGCGGGTACCAAGAGACCCAGTACTTC.

This clonotype has just a few counts. The rearrangement joins TRBV7-6 to TRBJ2-5; TRBD1 aligns across 7 bases. Germline values: CDR1 SGHVS, CDR2 FNYEAQ. This CDR3 is 14 amino acids long. Trimming removed 3 bases from V and 2 bases from J; junction bases left unmatched: 3. The CDR3 DNA is TGTGCCAGCAGCTTGACAGGGTTTCAAGAGACCCAGTACTTC. Its protein product is CASSLTGFQETQYF.

The J gene is TRBJ2-1, the V gene TRBV9; D is possibly TRBD2 (6 bases). The CDR3 runs 15 residues. Germline CDR1 and CDR2: SGDLS and YYNGEE. The V end lost 3 bases, the J end lost 8 bases, and 18 bases lay between the germline ends. The CDR3 region is CASSEYPGSGYEQFF. Here the CDR3 DNA reads TGTGCCAGCAGCGAGTACCCCGGGAGTGGCTATGAGCAGTTCTTC. Complete variable domain (other parts from reference TRBV9 and TRBJ2-1): DSGVTQTPKHLITATGQRVTLRCSPRSGDLSVYWYQQSLDQGLQFLIQYYNGEERAKGNILERFSAQQFPDLHSELNLSSLELGDSALYFCASSEYPGSGYEQFFGPGTRLTVL.